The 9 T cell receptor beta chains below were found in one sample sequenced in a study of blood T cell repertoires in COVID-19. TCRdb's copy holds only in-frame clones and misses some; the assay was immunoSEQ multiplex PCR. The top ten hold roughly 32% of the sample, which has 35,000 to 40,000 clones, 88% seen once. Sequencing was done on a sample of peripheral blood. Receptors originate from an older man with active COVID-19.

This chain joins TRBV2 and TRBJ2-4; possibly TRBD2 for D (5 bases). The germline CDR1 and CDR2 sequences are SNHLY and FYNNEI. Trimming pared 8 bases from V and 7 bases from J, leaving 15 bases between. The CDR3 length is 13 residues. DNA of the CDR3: TGTGCCAGCGAGGCGGGCGCCGTGAACATTCAGTACTTC. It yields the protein CASEAGAVNIQYF. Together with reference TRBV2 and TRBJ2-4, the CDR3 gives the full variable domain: EPEVTQTPSHQVTQMGQEVILRCVPISNHLYFYWYRQILGQKVEFLVSFYNNEISEKSEIFDDQFSVERPDGSNFTLKIRSTKLEDSAMYFCASEAGAVNIQYFGAGTRLSVL.

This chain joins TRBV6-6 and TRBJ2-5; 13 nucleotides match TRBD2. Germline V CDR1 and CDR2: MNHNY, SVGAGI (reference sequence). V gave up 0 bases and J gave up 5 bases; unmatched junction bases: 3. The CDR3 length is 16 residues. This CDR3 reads CASSYSGLAGSETQYF. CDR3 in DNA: TGTGCCAGCAGTTACTCGGGACTAGCGGGATCGGAGACCCAGTACTTC.

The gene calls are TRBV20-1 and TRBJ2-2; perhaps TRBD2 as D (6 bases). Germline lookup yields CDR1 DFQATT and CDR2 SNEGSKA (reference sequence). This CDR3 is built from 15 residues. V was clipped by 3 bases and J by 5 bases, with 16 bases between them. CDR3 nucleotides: TGCAGTGCTAGTGTACCGGGAGTCCATACCGGGGAGCTGTTTTTT. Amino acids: CSASVPGVHTGELFF.

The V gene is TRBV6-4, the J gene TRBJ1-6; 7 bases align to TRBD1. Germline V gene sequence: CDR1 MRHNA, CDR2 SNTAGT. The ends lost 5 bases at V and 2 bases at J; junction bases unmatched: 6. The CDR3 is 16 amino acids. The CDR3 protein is CASSNRDRAYNSPLHF. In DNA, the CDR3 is TGTGCCAGCAGTAACCGGGACAGAGCCTATAATTCACCCCTCCACTTT.

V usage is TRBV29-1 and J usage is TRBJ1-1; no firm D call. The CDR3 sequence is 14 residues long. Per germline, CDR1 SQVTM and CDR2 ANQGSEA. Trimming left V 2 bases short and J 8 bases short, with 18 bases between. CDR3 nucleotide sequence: TGCAGCGTTGAATACCCCCGGCAGGCTGGCGAAGCTTTCTTT. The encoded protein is CSVEYPRQAGEAFF.

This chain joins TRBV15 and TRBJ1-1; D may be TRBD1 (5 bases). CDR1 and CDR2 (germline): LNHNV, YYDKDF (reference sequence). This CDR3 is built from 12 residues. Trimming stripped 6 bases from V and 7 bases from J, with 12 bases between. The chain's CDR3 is CATRQVRGEAFF. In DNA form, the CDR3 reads TGTGCCACCAGACAGGTTAGGGGTGAAGCTTTCTTT.

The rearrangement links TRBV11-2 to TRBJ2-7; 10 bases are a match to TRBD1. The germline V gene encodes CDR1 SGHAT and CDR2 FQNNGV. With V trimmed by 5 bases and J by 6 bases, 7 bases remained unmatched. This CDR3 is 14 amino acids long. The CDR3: CASSRGTGVGEQYF. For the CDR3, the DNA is TGTGCCAGCAGCAGAGGGACAGGGGTTGGCGAGCAGTACTTC.

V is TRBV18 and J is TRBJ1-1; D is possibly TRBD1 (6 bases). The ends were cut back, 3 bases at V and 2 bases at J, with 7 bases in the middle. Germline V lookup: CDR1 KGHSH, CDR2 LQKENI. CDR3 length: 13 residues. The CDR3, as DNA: TGTGCCAGCTCACCGGACAGTAACACTGAAGCTTTCTTT. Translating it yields CASSPDSNTEAFF.

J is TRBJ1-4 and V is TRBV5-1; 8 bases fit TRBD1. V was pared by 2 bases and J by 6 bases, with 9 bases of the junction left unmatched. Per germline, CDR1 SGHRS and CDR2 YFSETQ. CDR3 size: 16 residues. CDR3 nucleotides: TGCGCCAGCAGCTTCAGAAGACAGGGGCGGGATGAAAAACTGTTTTTT. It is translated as CASSFRRQGRDEKLFF.